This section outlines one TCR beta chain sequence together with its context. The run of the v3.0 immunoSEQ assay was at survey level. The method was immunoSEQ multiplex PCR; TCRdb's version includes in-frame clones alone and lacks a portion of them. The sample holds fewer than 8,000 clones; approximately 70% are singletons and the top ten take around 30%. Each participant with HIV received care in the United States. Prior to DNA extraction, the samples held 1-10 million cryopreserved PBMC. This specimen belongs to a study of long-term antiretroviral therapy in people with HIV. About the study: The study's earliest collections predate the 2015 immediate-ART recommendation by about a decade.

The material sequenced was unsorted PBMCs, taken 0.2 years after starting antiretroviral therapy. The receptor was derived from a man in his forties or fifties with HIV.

The CDR3 loop reads CASTSRWEARETQYF. The CDR3 DNA sequence: TGTGCCAGCACCTCACGGTGGGAGGCCCGCGAGACCCAGTACTTC. V and J are TRBV6-6 and TRBJ2-5; TRBD2 might be the D (6 bases). V lost 7 bases and J lost 5, with 20 bases in between. The CDR3 loop spans 15 amino acids. Germline V gives CDR1 MNHNY, CDR2 SVGAGI (reference sequence).